These 25 T cell receptor beta chains were all obtained from the same sample, sequenced in a study of a mutant IDH1 vaccine in newly diagnosed glioma. The repertoire was sequenced with immunoSEQ multiplex PCR; TCRdb's copy has only in-frame clones and lacks some. The repertoire has tens of thousands of clones, 75% to 85% of them found once; the top ten carry more than 5%. As to time point: week 47, end of study. Each dose of the vaccine consisted of 300 ug of mutant IDH1 20-mer peptide, with topical imiquimod. These TCRs are of unknown antigen specificity. The source was PBMCs, collected from a glioma patient whose treatment included an IDH1 peptide vaccine. The receptor set was obtained from a man in his forties or fifties with glioma.

The V and J genes are TRBV7-2 and TRBJ2-7; D may match TRBD1 or TRBD2 (5 bases each). This CDR3 has 12 amino acids. Between the trimmed V and J ends, which lost 4 bases and 12 bases, there was a span of 16 bases. CDR1 SGHTA and CDR2 FQGNSA come from the germline V gene. The CDR3 reads CASSSRRGGAYF. In DNA, the CDR3 is TGTGCCAGCAGCTCTCGTCGGGGCGGAGCGTACTTC.

V usage is TRBV6-5 and J usage is TRBJ2-7; no clear D. CDR1 MNHEY and CDR2 SVGAGI come from the germline V gene. Between the trimmed V and J ends, which lost 4 bases and 4 bases, there was a span of 5 bases. This CDR3 contains 11 residues. The CDR3 nucleotides are TGTGCCAGCAGTTCCCAATACGAGCAGTACTTC. Its protein product is CASSSQYEQYF.

As DNA, the CDR3 is TGTGCCAGCAGCTTGACTAATGAAAAACTGTTTTTT. It specifies CASSLTNEKLFF. The chain recombines TRBV7-2 with TRBJ1-4; D gene ambiguous. Germline-derived CDR1 and CDR2 are SGHTA and FQGNSA. The CDR3 totals 12 residues. The ends were cut back, 3 bases at V and 2 bases at J, with 1 base in the middle.

The rearrangement uses TRBV6-6 and TRBJ2-3, with unresolved D. The V gene lost 6 bases and the J gene lost 2 bases, with 15 bases spanning the gap. The germline V gene has CDR1 MNHNY and CDR2 SVGAGI (reference sequence). The CDR3 consists of 15 residues. The CDR3 coding sequence is TGTGCCAGCAGGCCGTTTCTAGGGTCCACAGATACGCAGTATTTT. Amino acid sequence: CASRPFLGSTDTQYF.

The chain carries TRBV29-1 and TRBJ1-4; no definite D call. The CDR3 covers 13 residues. Deletions cut 4 bases from V and 4 bases from J, with 10 bases between. Germline-derived CDR1 and CDR2 are SQVTM and ANQGSEA. The CDR3 bases are TGCAGCGTTGGGAGGAGTCTTAATGAAAAACTGTTTTTT. Protein product: CSVGRSLNEKLFF. Full variable domain (rest looked up from reference TRBV29-1 and TRBJ1-4): SAVISQKPSRDICQRGTSLTIQCQVDSQVTMMFWYRQQPGQSLTLIATANQGSEATYESGFVIDKFPISRPNLTFSTLTVSNMSPEDSSIYLCSVGRSLNEKLFFGSGTQLSVL.

The rearrangement links TRBV30 to TRBJ1-4; TRBD1 matches at 10 bases. J lost 6 bases, V lost 1 base, and 2 bases had no gene match. The germline V gene has CDR1 GTSNPN and CDR2 SVGIG (reference sequence). The CDR3 sequence is 14 residues long. The CDR3 loop reads CAWSATGGDEKLFF. The CDR3, as DNA: TGTGCCTGGAGTGCGACAGGGGGCGATGAAAAACTGTTTTTT.

In its sample, this clone was seen a few times. The CDR3 nucleotides read TGTGCCACCAGCAGAGCTTCAGGCGGGGGCCCCCAGGATACGCAGTATTTT. Its protein product is CATSRASGGGPQDTQYF. The chain links TRBV15 to TRBJ2-3; maybe TRBD2 (7 bases). From germline, CDR1 is LNHNV and CDR2 YYDKDF (reference sequence). CDR3 length equals 17 residues. V lost 1 base, J lost 6 bases, and 20 bases lay in between.

The chain couples TRBV5-4 to TRBJ1-1; maybe TRBD1 (6 bases). Germline values: CDR1 SGHNT, CDR2 YYREEE (reference sequence). The CDR3 spans 14 residues. The germline V and J ends were trimmed by 4 bases and 0 bases, with 10 bases remaining between them. CDR3 DNA: TGTGCCAGCAGCCGACAGGTCATGAACACTGAAGCTTTCTTT. Its protein product is CASSRQVMNTEAFF.

This chain joins TRBV6-6 and TRBJ1-2, with D perhaps matching TRBD1 (5 bases). The germline V gene encodes CDR1 MNHNY and CDR2 SVGAGI (reference sequence). The ends were cut back, 7 bases at V and 9 bases at J, with 12 bases in the middle. The CDR3 spans 11 residues. The CDR3 spells CASTPGGSYTF. The CDR3 DNA is TGTGCCAGCACCCCGGGGGGAAGCTACACCTTC.

The gene calls are TRBV7-8 and TRBJ1-6; TRBD1 agrees at 8 bases. CDR3 length equals 15 residues. The V segment lost 5 bases and the J segment 9 bases; nucleotides outside the gene matches: 9. Germline CDR1 reads SGHVS; CDR2 reads FQNEAQ. The CDR3 region has the DNA TGTGCCAGCAGCCAGCGACAGGGGAGTATTTCACCCCTCCACTTT. Protein: CASSQRQGSISPLHF.

The rearrangement joins TRBV19 to TRBJ2-3; either TRBD1 or TRBD2 may fit D (5 bases each). The V gene lost 5 bases and the J gene lost 2 bases, with 11 bases spanning the gap. Per the germline V gene, CDR1 is LNHDA and CDR2 is SQIVND (reference sequence). The CDR3 covers 14 residues. The CDR3 DNA reads as TGTGCCAGTAGTTATGGGGGAACCACAGATACGCAGTATTTT. It specifies CASSYGGTTDTQYF.

The V gene is TRBV19, the J gene TRBJ1-5, with 7 bases identical to TRBD1. The CDR3 is 17 amino acids. Germline V lookup: CDR1 LNHDA, CDR2 SQIVND (reference sequence). V shed 6 bases and J 4 bases; nucleotides not matched to a gene: 15. In nucleotides, the CDR3 is TGTGCCAGTAGCCTACTAGGGACAGCCCTTTCGAATCAGCCCCAGCATTTT. Translated: CASSLLGTALSNQPQHF.

The chain employs TRBV23-1 and TRBJ1-1; D not resolved. TRBV23-1 is designated an ORF whose function remains uncertain. Trimming stripped 2 bases from V and 7 bases from J, with 20 bases between. The CDR3 is 16 amino acids. CDR3 nucleotide sequence: TGCGCCAGCAGTCAACCTAGCTTGTCACGGTCCGGTGAAGCTTTCTTT. This encodes CASSQPSLSRSGEAFF.

The V and J genes are TRBV30 and TRBJ2-7, with D perhaps TRBD1 or TRBD2 (5 bases each). This CDR3 has 14 residues. V was shortened by 0 bases and J by 2 bases, with 11 bases between the two germline ends. Germline V gene sequence: CDR1 GTSNPN, CDR2 SVGIG (reference sequence). The CDR3 here is CAWSVGVPPYEQYF. The CDR3 DNA follows: TGTGCCTGGAGTGTGGGGGTTCCGCCCTACGAGCAGTACTTC.

V gene TRBV7-2 combines with J gene TRBJ1-3; unclear D gene. Per the germline V gene, CDR1 is SGHTA and CDR2 is FQGNSA. The germline V and J ends were trimmed by 3 bases and 0 bases, with 12 bases remaining between them. The CDR3 extends over 16 amino acids. This CDR3 reads CASSFGRRSSGNTIYF. The CDR3 coding sequence is TGTGCCAGCAGCTTTGGTCGGAGAAGCTCTGGAAACACCATATATTTT.

This clone was seen a single time. The V call is TRBV11-2, the J call TRBJ2-2; 10 bases agree with TRBD1. In germline, CDR1 is SGHAT, CDR2 FQNNGV. The CDR3 runs 15 residues. V shed 4 bases and J 4 bases; nucleotides not matched to a gene: 3. The CDR3 sequence: CASSSGTGVTGELFF. For the CDR3, the DNA is TGTGCCAGCAGCTCCGGGACAGGGGTCACCGGGGAGCTGTTTTTT.

This clone appeared a single time. The genes are TRBV6-5 and TRBJ2-1; no clear D. The germline CDR1 and CDR2 sequences are MNHEY and SVGAGI. CDR3 length: 14 residues. The V end was cut by 4 bases, the J end by 4 bases, with 11 bases between. CDR3 loop: CASSSIPAYNEQFF. CDR3 DNA: TGTGCCAGCAGTTCAATCCCAGCTTACAATGAGCAGTTCTTC.

V and J are TRBV6-5 and TRBJ1-6; tentatively, D is TRBD1 (5 bases). Germline V gene data show CDR1 as MNHEY and CDR2 as SVGAGI. CDR3 length equals 14 residues. V was pared by 1 base and J by 7 bases, with 8 bases between. The CDR3 DNA is TGTGCCAGCAGTTACTGGGGGGAAAATTCACCCCTCCACTTT. The encoded protein is CASSYWGENSPLHF.

V is TRBV19 and J is TRBJ1-2, with D unclear. This CDR3 region has 12 residues. The V gene's germline CDR1 is LNHDA and CDR2 SQIVND (reference sequence). The V end lost 0 bases, the J end lost 7 bases, and 6 bases lay between the germline ends. CDR3: CASSIDWAGYTF. CDR3 nucleotide sequence: TGTGCCAGTAGTATAGATTGGGCTGGCTACACCTTC.

This chain joins TRBV10-3 and TRBJ2-2; possibly TRBD1 for D (5 bases). The germline CDR1 and CDR2 sequences are ENHRY and SYGVKD. V dropped 11 bases and J dropped 0 bases, with 7 bases sitting between them. The CDR3 consists of 12 residues. CDR3 nucleotides: TGTGCCGGGGCCCCGAACACCGGGGAGCTGTTTTTT. Its protein is CAGAPNTGELFF.

The V call is TRBV7-8, the J call TRBJ1-1; D perhaps matches TRBD1 (6 bases). CDR3 size: 15 residues. Trimming pared 1 base from V and 0 bases from J, leaving 9 bases between. Germline V gene lookup returns CDR1 SGHVS and CDR2 FQNEAQ. The chain's CDR3 is CASSLVTGVNTEAFF. DNA for the CDR3: TGTGCCAGCAGCTTAGTGACAGGAGTGAACACTGAAGCTTTCTTT.

This chain connects TRBV6-4 to TRBJ2-3, with TRBD2 identical over 11 bases. J lost 4 bases, V lost 3 bases, and 3 bases had no gene match. The CDR3 sequence is 15 residues long. Germline loops: CDR1 MRHNA, CDR2 SNTAGT. For the CDR3, the DNA is TGTGCCAGCAGTGATAGCGGGGGGGCCGCAGATACGCAGTATTTT. Translating it yields CASSDSGGAADTQYF.

The J gene is TRBJ1-6, the V gene TRBV19; TRBD1 aligns across 11 bases. The V gene's germline CDR1 is LNHDA and CDR2 SQIVND (reference sequence). Germline trimming cut 7 bases from V and 8 bases from J; bases unmatched to any gene: 7. The CDR3 runs 15 residues. CDR3 bases: TGTGCCAGTATGGAACGGGACAGGGGGTATTCACCCCTCCACTTT. It encodes CASMERDRGYSPLHF.

The rearrangement links TRBV5-6 to TRBJ1-2; TRBD1 matches at 9 bases. CDR3 length equals 14 residues. Germline V gene sequence: CDR1 SGHDT, CDR2 YYEEEE. Losses at the gene ends were 4 bases for V and 3 bases for J; bases not matched to a gene: 4. The CDR3 loop is CASSPDRGYYGYTF. CDR3 nucleotides: TGTGCCAGCAGCCCGGACAGGGGCTACTATGGCTACACCTTC.

This chain connects TRBV4-2 to TRBJ1-3; D possibly corresponds to TRBD1 (5 bases). CDR1 is LGHNA and CDR2 is YNFKEQ in the germline V gene. V was clipped by 0 bases and J by 8 bases, with 14 bases between them. CDR3 length: 15 residues. The DNA of the CDR3 is TGTGCCAGCAGCCAAGAAGGCGACAGAGGAGACACCATATATTTT. It is translated as CASSQEGDRGDTIYF.